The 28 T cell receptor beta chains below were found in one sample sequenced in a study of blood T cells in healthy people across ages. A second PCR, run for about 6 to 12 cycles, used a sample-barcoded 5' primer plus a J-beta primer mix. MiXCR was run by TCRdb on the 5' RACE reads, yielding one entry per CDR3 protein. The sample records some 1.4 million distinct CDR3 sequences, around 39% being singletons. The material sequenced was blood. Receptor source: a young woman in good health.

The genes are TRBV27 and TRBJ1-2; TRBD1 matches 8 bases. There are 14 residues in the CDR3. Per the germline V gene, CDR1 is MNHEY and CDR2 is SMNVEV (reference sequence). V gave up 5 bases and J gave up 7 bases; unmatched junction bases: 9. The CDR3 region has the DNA TGTGCCAGCAGTCCTGGGACAGGATGGTCTGGCTACACCTTC. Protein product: CASSPGTGWSGYTF.

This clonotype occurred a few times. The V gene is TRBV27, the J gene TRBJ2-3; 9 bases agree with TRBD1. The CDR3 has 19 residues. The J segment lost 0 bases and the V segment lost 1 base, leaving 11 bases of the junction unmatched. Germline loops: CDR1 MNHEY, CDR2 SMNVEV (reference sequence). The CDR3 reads CASSLLGWTGVGSTDTQYF. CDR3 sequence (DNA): TGTGCCAGCAGTTTATTAGGTTGGACAGGGGTTGGGAGCACAGATACGCAGTATTTT.

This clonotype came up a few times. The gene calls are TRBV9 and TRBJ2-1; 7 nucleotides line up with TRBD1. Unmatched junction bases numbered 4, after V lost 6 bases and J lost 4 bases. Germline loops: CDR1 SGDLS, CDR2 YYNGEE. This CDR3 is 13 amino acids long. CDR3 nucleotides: TGTGCCAGCACGCGGACAGGATACAATGAGCAGTTCTTC. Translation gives CASTRTGYNEQFF.

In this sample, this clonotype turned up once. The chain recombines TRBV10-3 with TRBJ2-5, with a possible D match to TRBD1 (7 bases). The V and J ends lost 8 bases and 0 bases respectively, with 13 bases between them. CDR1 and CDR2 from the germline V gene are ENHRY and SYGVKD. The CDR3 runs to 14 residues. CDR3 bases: TGTGCCATCGGAGGGGGCCCAAACCAAGAGACCCAGTACTTC. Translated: CAIGGGPNQETQYF.

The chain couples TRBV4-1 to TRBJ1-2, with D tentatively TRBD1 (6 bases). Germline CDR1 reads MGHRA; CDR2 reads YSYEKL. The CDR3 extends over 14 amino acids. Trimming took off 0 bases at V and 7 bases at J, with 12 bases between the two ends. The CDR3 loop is CASSQDREGVGYTF. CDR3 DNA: TGCGCCAGCAGCCAAGACAGGGAGGGGGTTGGCTACACCTTC.

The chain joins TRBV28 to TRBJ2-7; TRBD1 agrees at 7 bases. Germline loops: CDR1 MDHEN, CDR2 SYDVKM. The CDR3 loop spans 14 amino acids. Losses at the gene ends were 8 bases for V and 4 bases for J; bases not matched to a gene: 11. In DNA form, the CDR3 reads TGTGCCAGCGCTATCGACAGGGCCCTTTACGAGCAGTACTTC. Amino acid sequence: CASAIDRALYEQYF.

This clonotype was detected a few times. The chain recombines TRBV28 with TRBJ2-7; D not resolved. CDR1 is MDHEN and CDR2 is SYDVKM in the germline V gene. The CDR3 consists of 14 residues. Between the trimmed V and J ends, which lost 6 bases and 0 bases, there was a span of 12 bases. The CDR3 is CASRELSYSYEQYF. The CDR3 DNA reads TGTGCCAGCAGGGAACTATCCTACTCCTACGAGCAGTACTTC.

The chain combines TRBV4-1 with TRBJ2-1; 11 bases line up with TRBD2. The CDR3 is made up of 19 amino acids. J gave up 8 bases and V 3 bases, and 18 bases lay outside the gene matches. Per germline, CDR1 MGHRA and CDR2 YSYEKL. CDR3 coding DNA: TGCGCCAGCAGCCAGGATCGACTAGCGGGACCCGGGGCGAGGCATGAGCAGTTCTTC. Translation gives CASSQDRLAGPGARHEQFF.

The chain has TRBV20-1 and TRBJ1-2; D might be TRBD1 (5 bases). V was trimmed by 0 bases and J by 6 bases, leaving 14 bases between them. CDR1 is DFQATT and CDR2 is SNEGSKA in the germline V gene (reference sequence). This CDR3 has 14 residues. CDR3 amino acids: CSARDPGTLDGYTF. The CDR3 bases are TGCAGTGCTAGAGATCCCGGGACGTTGGATGGCTACACCTTC.

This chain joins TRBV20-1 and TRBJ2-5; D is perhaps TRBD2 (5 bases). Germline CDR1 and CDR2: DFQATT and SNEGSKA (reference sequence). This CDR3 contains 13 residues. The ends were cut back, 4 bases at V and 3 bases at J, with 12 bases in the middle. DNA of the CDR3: TGCAGTGCTATGGAACGGAGGAAAGAGACCCAGTACTTC. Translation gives CSAMERRKETQYF.

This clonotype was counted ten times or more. CDR3 coding DNA: TGTGCCAGCAGTTTGACGGAACAAGAGACCCAGTACTTC. Translation: CASSLTEQETQYF. The V gene is TRBV11-1, the J gene TRBJ2-5, with D unclear. There are 13 residues in the CDR3. Trimming removed 6 bases at V and 2 bases at J, with 10 bases between. The germline V gene encodes CDR1 SGHAT and CDR2 FQDESV (reference sequence).

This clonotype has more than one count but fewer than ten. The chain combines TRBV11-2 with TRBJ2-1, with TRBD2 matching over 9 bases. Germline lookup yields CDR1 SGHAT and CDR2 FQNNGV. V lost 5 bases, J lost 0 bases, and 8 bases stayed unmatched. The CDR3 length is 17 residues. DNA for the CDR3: TGTGCCAGCAGCCAAACTAGCGGGTTAAGCTCCTACAATGAGCAGTTCTTC. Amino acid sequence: CASSQTSGLSSYNEQFF.

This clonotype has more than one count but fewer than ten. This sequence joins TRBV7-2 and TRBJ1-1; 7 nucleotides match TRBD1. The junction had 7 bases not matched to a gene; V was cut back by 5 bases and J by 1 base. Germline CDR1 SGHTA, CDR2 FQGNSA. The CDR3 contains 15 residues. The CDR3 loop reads CASSQGGGSNTEAFF. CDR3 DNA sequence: TGTGCCAGCAGCCAGGGGGGGGGATCGAACACTGAAGCTTTCTTT.

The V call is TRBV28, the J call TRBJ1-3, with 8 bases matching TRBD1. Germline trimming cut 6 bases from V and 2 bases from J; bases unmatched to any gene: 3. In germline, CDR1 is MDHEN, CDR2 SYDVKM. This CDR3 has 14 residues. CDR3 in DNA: TGTGCCAGCAGACTACAGGGGGCTGGAAACACCATATATTTT. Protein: CASRLQGAGNTIYF. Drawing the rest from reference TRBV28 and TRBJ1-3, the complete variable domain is DVKVTQSSRYLVKRTGEKVFLECVQDMDHENMFWYRQDPGLGLRLIYFSYDVKMKEKGDIPEGYSVSREKKERFSLILESASTNQTSMYLCASRLQGAGNTIYFGEGSWLTVV.

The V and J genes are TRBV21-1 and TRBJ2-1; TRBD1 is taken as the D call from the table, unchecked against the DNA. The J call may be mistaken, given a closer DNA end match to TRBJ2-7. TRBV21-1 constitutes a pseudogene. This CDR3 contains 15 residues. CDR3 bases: TGTGCCAGCAGCATTTTGGGCGGAGCCTACAATGAGCAGTACTTC. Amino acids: CASSILGGAYNEQYF.

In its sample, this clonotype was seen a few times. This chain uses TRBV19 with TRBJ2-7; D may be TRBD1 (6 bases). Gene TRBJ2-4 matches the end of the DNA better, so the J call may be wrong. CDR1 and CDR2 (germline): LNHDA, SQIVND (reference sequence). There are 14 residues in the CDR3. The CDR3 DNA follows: TGTGCCAGTAGCGGGACACTACCTCGGAACATTCAGTACTTC. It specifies CASSGTLPRNIQYF.

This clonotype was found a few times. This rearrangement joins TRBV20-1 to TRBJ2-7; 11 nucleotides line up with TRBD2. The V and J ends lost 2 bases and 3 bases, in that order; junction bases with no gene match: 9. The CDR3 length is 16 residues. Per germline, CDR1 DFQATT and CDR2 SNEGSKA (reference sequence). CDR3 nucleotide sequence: TGCAGTGCTAGACTACCGACTAGCGGGGTATACTACGAGCAGTACTTC. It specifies CSARLPTSGVYYEQYF.

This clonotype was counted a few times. The CDR3 sequence is CASSLVSWDTNSGANVLTF. CDR3 DNA: TGCGCCAGCAGCTTGGTTTCTTGGGACACCAACTCTGGGGCCAACGTCCTGACTTTC. The rearrangement joins TRBV5-1 to TRBJ2-6, with D possibly TRBD1 on 6 matching bases. CDR3 length: 19 residues. V lost 0 bases to trimming and J lost 0 bases, with 16 bases between them. Germline CDR1 SGHRS, CDR2 YFSETQ.

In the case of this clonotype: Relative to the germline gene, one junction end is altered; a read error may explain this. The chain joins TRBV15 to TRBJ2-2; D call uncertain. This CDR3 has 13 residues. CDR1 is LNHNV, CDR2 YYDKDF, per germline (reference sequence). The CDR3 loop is CATSESNTGELFF. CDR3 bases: TGTGCCACCAGCGAGTCGAATACCGGGGAGCTGTTTTTT. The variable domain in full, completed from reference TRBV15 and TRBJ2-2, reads DAMVIQNPRYQVTQFGKPVTLSCSQTLNHNVMYWYQQKSSQAPKLLFHYYDKDFNNEADTPDNFQSRRPNTSFCFLDIRSPGLGDTAMYLCATSESNTGELFFGEGSRLTVL.

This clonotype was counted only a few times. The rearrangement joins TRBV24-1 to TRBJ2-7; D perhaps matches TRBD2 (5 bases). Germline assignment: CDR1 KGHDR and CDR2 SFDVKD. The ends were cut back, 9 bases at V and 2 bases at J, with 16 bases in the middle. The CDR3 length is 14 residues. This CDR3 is CATASSGLPYEQYF. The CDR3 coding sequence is TGTGCCACCGCGTCCAGCGGCCTTCCCTACGAGCAGTACTTC.

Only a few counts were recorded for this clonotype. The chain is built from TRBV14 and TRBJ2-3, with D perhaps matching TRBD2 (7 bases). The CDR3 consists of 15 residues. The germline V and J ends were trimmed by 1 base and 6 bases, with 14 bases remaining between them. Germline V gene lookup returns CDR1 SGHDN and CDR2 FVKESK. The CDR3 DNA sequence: TGTGCCAGCAGCCAAGGTCCGGGGGGCGCGGATACGCAGTATTTT. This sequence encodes CASSQGPGGADTQYF.

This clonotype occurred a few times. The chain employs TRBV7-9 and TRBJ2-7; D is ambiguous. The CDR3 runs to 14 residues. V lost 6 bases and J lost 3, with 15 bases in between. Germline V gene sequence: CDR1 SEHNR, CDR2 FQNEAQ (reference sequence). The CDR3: CASSSQVLIYEQYF. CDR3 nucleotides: TGTGCCAGCAGTTCCCAGGTCCTAATCTACGAGCAGTACTTC.

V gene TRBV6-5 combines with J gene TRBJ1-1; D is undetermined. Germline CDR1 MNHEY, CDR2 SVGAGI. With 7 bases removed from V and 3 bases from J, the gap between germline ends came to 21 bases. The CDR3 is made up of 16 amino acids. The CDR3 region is CASTRGSGTLHTEAFF. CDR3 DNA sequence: TGTGCCAGCACCAGAGGGTCCGGCACCCTTCACACTGAAGCTTTCTTT.

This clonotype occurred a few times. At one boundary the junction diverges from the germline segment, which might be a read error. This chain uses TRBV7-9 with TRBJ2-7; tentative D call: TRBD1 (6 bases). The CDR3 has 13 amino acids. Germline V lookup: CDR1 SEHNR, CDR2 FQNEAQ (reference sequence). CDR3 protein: CASSVAGVYEQYF. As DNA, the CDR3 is TGTGCCAGCAGCGTAGCAGGGGTTTACGAGCAGTACTTC. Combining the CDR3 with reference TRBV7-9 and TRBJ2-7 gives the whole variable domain DTGVSQNPRHKITKRGQNVTFRCDPISEHNRLYWYRQTLGQGPEFLTYFQNEAQLEKSRLLSDRFSAERPKGSFSTLEIQRTEQGDSAMYLCASSVAGVYEQYFGPGTRLTVT.

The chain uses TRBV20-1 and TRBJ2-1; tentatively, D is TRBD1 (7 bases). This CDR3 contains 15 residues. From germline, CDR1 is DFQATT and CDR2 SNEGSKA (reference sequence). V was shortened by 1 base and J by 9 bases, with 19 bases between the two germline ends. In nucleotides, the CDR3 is TGCAGTGCTAGAGTGGCGGGACAGAGGGCAGGTGAGCAGTTCTTC. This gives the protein CSARVAGQRAGEQFF.

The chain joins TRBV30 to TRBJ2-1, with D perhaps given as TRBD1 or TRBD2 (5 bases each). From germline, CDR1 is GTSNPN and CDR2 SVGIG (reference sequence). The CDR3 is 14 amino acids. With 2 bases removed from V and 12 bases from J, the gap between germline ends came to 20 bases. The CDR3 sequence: CAWSPQGAGVGQFF. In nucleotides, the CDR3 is TGTGCCTGGAGTCCACAAGGGGCCGGGGTTGGGCAGTTCTTC.

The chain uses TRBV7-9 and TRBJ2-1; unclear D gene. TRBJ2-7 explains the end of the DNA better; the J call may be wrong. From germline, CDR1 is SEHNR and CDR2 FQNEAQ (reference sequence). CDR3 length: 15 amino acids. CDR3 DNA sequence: TGTGCCAGCAGCTTAGAACAGAGCTCCTACAATGAGCAGTACTTC. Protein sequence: CASSLEQSSYNEQYF.

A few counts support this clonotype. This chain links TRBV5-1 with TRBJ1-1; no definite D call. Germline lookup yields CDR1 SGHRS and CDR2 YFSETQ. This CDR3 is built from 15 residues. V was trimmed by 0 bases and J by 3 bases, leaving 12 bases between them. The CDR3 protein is CASSLDKGLYTEAFF. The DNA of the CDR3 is TGCGCCAGCAGCTTGGATAAGGGATTGTACACTGAAGCTTTCTTT.